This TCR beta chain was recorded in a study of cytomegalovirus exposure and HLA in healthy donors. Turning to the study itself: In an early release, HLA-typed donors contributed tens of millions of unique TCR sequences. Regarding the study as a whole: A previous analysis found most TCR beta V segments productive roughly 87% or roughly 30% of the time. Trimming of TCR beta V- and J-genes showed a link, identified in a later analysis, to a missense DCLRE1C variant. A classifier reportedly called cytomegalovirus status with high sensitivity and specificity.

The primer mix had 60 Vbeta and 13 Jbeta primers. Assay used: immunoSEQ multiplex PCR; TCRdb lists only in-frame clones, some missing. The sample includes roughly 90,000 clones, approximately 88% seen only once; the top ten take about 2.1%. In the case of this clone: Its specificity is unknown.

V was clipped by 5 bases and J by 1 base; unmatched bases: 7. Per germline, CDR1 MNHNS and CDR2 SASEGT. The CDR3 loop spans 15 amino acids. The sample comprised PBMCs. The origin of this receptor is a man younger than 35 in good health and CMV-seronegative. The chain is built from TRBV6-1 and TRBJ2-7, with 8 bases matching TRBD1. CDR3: CASSRDRTSSYEQYF. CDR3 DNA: TGTGCCAGCAGTAGGGACAGGACGAGTTCCTACGAGCAGTACTTC.